The T cell receptor beta chain described here comes from a study of T cell repertoires in cytomegalovirus infection. Study-wide context: Well-studied HLA-B-restricted CMV epitopes were used in the study alongside recently identified HLA-C-restricted ones. Matching HLA type and CMV infection were both indicated by public TCR beta signatures.

About this clonotype itself: As yet, its antigen is unknown.

General observations from the study: In two of eight donors, the top clonotype was HLA-C-restricted CMV-specific.

MiXCR, run by TCRdb on the reads, gives a single entry per CDR3 protein. The sample includes roughly 920,000 distinct CDR3 sequences, more than 25% of them seen just once. The CDR3 loop spans 13 amino acids. V was shortened by 6 bases and J by 7 bases, with 13 bases between the two germline ends. The sequence derives from a human donor in good health (CMV status not recorded). Some clones in this sample may be carry-over from other donors' samples. This chain connects TRBV12-3 or TRBV12-4 to TRBJ2-1; a weak D match, TRBD2 (6 bases). The sample consisted of cultured CD8+ T cells from PBMCs, taken from culture after CMV antigen stimulation. CDR3 DNA sequence: TGTGCCAGCAGCCCCCCCGGGACTAATGAGCAGTTCTTC. It specifies CASSPPGTNEQFF.